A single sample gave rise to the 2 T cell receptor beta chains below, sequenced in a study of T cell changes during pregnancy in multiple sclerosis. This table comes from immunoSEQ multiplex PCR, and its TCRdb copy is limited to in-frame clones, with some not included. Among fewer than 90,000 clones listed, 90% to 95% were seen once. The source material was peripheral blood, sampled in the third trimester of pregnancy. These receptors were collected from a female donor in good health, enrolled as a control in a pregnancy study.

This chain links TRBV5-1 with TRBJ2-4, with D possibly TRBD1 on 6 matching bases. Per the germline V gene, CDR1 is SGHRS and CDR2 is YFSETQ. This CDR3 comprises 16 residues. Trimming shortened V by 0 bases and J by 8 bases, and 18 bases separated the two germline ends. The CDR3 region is CASSLAGDTLSDIQYF. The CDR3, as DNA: TGCGCCAGCAGCTTGGCCGGGGACACCCTAAGCGACATTCAGTACTTC.

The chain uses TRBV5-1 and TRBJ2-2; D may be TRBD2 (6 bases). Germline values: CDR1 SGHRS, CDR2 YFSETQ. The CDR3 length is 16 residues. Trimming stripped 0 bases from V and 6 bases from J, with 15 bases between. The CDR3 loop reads CASSLVGGVLPGELFF. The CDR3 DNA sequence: TGCGCCAGCAGCTTGGTAGGCGGGGTCTTACCCGGGGAGCTGTTTTTT.